Sequencing of this TCR beta chain was carried out in a study of blood T cells in healthy people across ages. Study-level information: About one barcoded beta molecule per two T cells came from capture by template switching.

Total RNA extraction produced at least 5.5 micrograms (per sample) for the study. For the second PCR, which ran for roughly 7 to 11 cycles, a sample-barcoded 5' primer and a J-beta primer mix were used. TCRdb reanalysed the 5' RACE reads using MiXCR and keeps one entry per CDR3 protein. The sample comprises about 800,000 distinct CDR3 sequences, more than 35% of which are singletons, and 15% to 20% rests with the top ten. The ends lost 6 bases at V and 1 base at J; junction bases unmatched: 3. This CDR3 comprises 14 residues. Germline CDR1 MNHNY, CDR2 SVGAGI (reference sequence). This clonotype showed up just a few times. What it binds is not known. Study-wide results and caveats: Significant beta diversity loss was already apparent by age approximately 38, declining roughly linearly. Any conclusive comparison of naive versus antigen-experienced cells was prevented by using unsorted PBMCs.

The clonotype comes from an older man in good health. The chain couples TRBV6-6 to TRBJ2-3; TRBD2 matches at 8 bases. The sequenced sample consisted of blood. DNA of the CDR3: TGTGCCAGCAGACAGACTAGCGGCACAGATACGCAGTATTTT. Translating it yields CASRQTSGTDTQYF.